These 20 T cell receptor beta chains share one sample of origin, sequenced in a study of CXCR3-negative and CXCR3-positive naive CD8 T cells. The libraries of TRB cDNA were prepared using 5' RACE with UMI labels. Reanalyzing the 5' RACE reads, TCRdb keeps one entry per CDR3 protein, without DNA. This sample lists about 130,000 distinct CDR3 sequences; its ten largest clones have just under 0.5%. Material: naive CXCR3- CD8+ T cells from blood. The sample's subset: CD45RO-CCR7+CD27+CD95- naive CD8+ T cells lacking CXCR3 (TNR3-). These receptors came from a human donor in good health. Some clones in this sample may be carry-over from other donors' samples.

The chain is built from TRBV6-5 and TRBJ1-1; the TRBD1 assignment by TCRdb is unverifiable without DNA. The germline CDR1 and CDR2 sequences are MNHEY and SVGAGI. CDR3 length: 13 residues. The CDR3 region is CASSYPGQVEAFF.

This chain joins TRBV7-9 and TRBJ2-7; TCRdb selects TRBD1, and the lack of DNA leaves this call unchecked. This CDR3 spans 12 amino acids. Germline loops: CDR1 SEHNR, CDR2 FQNEAQ (reference sequence). CDR3 sequence: CASSPGHVEQYF.

J is TRBJ1-2 and V is TRBV4-2; TCRdb returns TRBD1, unconfirmable since there is no DNA. Germline-derived CDR1 and CDR2 are LGHNA and YNFKEQ. The CDR3 sequence is 18 residues long. The CDR3 loop reads CASSQDPFLGTVDYGYTF.

The chain recombines TRBV7-6 with TRBJ2-2; TCRdb names TRBD2, which stays unverified in the absence of DNA. The CDR3 has 17 amino acids. Germline-derived CDR1 and CDR2 are SGHVS and FNYEAQ. CDR3 sequence: CASSLVPSGGNTGELFF.

V is TRBV4-3 and J is TRBJ2-3. Looked up from germline, CDR1 is LGHNA and CDR2 is YSLEER. The CDR3 contains 12 residues. CDR3 sequence: CASSHSGDTQYF.

The CDR3 sequence is CATSNGLAGTDTQYF. The rearrangement uses TRBV15 and TRBJ2-3; the TCRdb call, TRBD2, lacks DNA for checking. This CDR3 comprises 15 residues. In germline, CDR1 is LNHNV, CDR2 YYDKDF (reference sequence).

This chain connects TRBV7-9 to TRBJ1-2; checking the TCRdb D call of TRBD1 is not possible without DNA. Germline CDR1 reads SEHNR; CDR2 reads FQNEAQ (reference sequence). The CDR3 runs to 13 residues. The CDR3 reads CASRPGVGIGYTF.

The chain recombines TRBV4-1 with TRBJ2-3; TCRdb reports TRBD1, a call that lacks DNA to check it against. The CDR3 is 16 amino acids. Looked up from germline, CDR1 is MGHRA and CDR2 is YSYEKL. The CDR3 spells CASSPKRGASTDTQYF.

The V call is TRBV7-9, the J call TRBJ2-4; absent DNA, TCRdb's TRBD2 call cannot be checked. This CDR3 has 17 residues. Germline loops: CDR1 SEHNR, CDR2 FQNEAQ (reference sequence). The CDR3 sequence is CASSLAGWELTKNIQYF.

This chain links TRBV29-1 with TRBJ2-7; the TCRdb D gene call, TRBD2, has no DNA to confirm it. This CDR3 region has 13 residues. CDR1 and CDR2 (germline): SQVTM, ANQGSEA. The CDR3 is CSVEGDFNYEQYF.

J is TRBJ2-7 and V is TRBV4-1. Per the germline V gene, CDR1 is MGHRA and CDR2 is YSYEKL. The CDR3 has 14 amino acids. This CDR3 reads CASSQTTGPLEQYF.

V and J are TRBV7-2 and TRBJ1-1. This CDR3 has 11 residues. Per the germline V gene, CDR1 is SGHTA and CDR2 is FQGNSA. The CDR3 loop reads CASRFASEAFF. Looking up the rest from reference TRBV7-2 and TRBJ1-1 gives the full variable domain: GAGVSQSPSNKVTEKGKDVELRCDPISGHTALYWYRQSLGQGLEFLIYFQGNSAPDKSGLPSDRFSAERTGGSVSTLTIQRTQQEDSAVYLCASRFASEAFFGQGTRLTVV.

The J gene is TRBJ1-4, the V gene TRBV7-6. This CDR3 has 14 amino acids. The germline gives CDR1 SGHVS, CDR2 FNYEAQ. The CDR3 spells CASSFGGANEKLFF.

The CDR3 sequence: CASSLASGGRRDTQYF. V is TRBV7-9 and J is TRBJ2-3; the TRBD2 assignment by TCRdb is unverifiable without DNA. This CDR3 is built from 16 residues. Germline V gene data show CDR1 as SEHNR and CDR2 as FQNEAQ (reference sequence). Full variable domain (remainder filled in from reference TRBV7-9 and TRBJ2-3): DTGVSQNPRHKITKRGQNVTFRCDPISEHNRLYWYRQTLGQGPEFLTYFQNEAQLEKSRLLSDRFSAERPKGSFSTLEIQRTEQGDSAMYLCASSLASGGRRDTQYFGPGTRLTVL.

V usage is TRBV7-2 and J usage is TRBJ1-2; lacking DNA, the TRBD1 call made by TCRdb goes unchecked. CDR3 length: 14 amino acids. Per germline, CDR1 SGHTA and CDR2 FQGNSA. This chain's CDR3 is CATIGTEANYGYTF.

The CDR3 here is CASSGRTGGEQYF. This chain uses TRBV9 with TRBJ2-7; TCRdb reports TRBD1, a call that lacks DNA to check it against. The CDR3 totals 13 residues. Per germline, CDR1 SGDLS and CDR2 YYNGEE.

This sequence joins TRBV7-9 and TRBJ2-1. This CDR3 is 15 amino acids long. From germline, CDR1 is SEHNR and CDR2 FQNEAQ (reference sequence). The CDR3 region is CASSLSLNSYNEQFF.

This rearrangement joins TRBV6-2 or TRBV6-3 to TRBJ1-5; TCRdb's D call, TRBD1, is unchecked because there is no DNA. CDR1 is MNHEY, CDR2 SVGEGT, per germline. The CDR3 is 18 residues long. This CDR3 reads CASSYSLPHRGYNQPQHF.

This rearrangement joins TRBV7-9 to TRBJ2-5; there is no DNA to check the TCRdb D call of TRBD2. This CDR3 spans 16 amino acids. Per germline, CDR1 SEHNR and CDR2 FQNEAQ (reference sequence). This CDR3 is CASSPTGAGASETQYF.

This chain connects TRBV7-9 to TRBJ1-2; TCRdb's D call of TRBD1 is untestable without DNA. Germline lookup yields CDR1 SEHNR and CDR2 FQNEAQ (reference sequence). There are 16 residues in the CDR3. The CDR3 reads CASSPSGTAANYGYTF. Variable domain in full (rest from reference TRBV7-9 and TRBJ1-2): DTGVSQNPRHKITKRGQNVTFRCDPISEHNRLYWYRQTLGQGPEFLTYFQNEAQLEKSRLLSDRFSAERPKGSFSTLEIQRTEQGDSAMYLCASSPSGTAANYGYTFGSGTRLTVV.